Each of the 3 T cell receptor beta chains below was sequenced from the same sample in a study of regulatory T cells (dated 2018 in TCRdb). Points the paper makes about the study in general: Enrichment for hydrophobic residues at CDR3 positions 6 and 7 was found in conventional CD4+ T cells from CD3G-deficient patients, suggesting more self-reactive specificities.

Which antigens these TCRs recognize remains unknown. The library was generated by the immunoSEQ multiplex PCR assay. The multiplex PCR used 52 forward TRBV primers and 13 reverse TRBJ primers, with assay-based and computational corrections for amplification bias. The table was pulled from immuneACCESS by TCRdb, which kept in-frame rearrangements only. Such tables lose some clones; where checked, under half of the loss comes from unresolved V genes, and the rest has no known cause. For this sample the table gives 30,000 to 40,000 clones, of which approximately 90% were detected only once. Together, the top ten hold around 2.5% of the sample. Sequenced: conventional CD4+ T cells sorted from blood. These receptors were obtained from a person aged 18-30 years with CD3G deficiency.

The chain combines TRBV7-8 with TRBJ2-5; tentatively, D is TRBD1 or TRBD2 (5 bases each). Trimming took 5 bases from V and 2 from J, leaving 15 bases between them. This CDR3 has 15 residues. Germline CDR1 and CDR2: SGHVS and FQNEAQ. CDR3 sequence: CASSRSPGPQETQYF. The CDR3 nucleotides are TGTGCCAGCAGCCGATCTCCGGGACCACAAGAGACCCAGTACTTC. Drawing the rest from reference TRBV7-8 and TRBJ2-5, the complete variable domain is GAGVSQSPRYKVAKRGQDVALRCDPISGHVSLFWYQQALGQGPEFLTYFQNEAQLDKSGLPSDRFFAERPEGSVSTLKIQRTQQEDSAVYLCASSRSPGPQETQYFGPGTRLLVL.

This clone came up a few times. V is TRBV15 and J is TRBJ1-3, with a tentative D call TRBD1 (5 bases). V lost 8 bases to trimming and J lost 0 bases, with 23 bases between them. Germline V gene data show CDR1 as LNHNV and CDR2 as YYDKDF (reference sequence). This CDR3 comprises 18 residues. The CDR3: CATVPGRGPIFSGNTIYF. The CDR3, as DNA: TGTGCCACCGTGCCCGGAAGGGGTCCCATCTTCTCTGGAAACACCATATATTTT.

The chain joins TRBV18 to TRBJ1-2, with TRBD1 identical over 8 bases. V shed 4 bases and J 6 bases; nucleotides not matched to a gene: 7. CDR1 is KGHSH, CDR2 LQKENI, per germline. This CDR3 spans 14 amino acids. The CDR3 DNA sequence: TGTGCCAGCTCACTCCAACAGGGGGAACATGGCTACACCTTC. Translated: CASSLQQGEHGYTF.